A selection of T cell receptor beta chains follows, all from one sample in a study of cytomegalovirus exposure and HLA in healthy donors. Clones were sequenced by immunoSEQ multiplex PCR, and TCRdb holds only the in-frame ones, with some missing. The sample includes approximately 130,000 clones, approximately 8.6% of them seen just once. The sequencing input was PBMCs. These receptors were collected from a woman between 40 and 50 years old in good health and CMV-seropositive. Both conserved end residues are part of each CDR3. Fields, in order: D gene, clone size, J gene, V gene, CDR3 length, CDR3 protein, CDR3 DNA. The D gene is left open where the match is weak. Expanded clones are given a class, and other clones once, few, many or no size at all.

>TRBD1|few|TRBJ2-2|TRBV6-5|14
CASSYSKGQGELFF
TGTGCCAGCAGTTACTCAAAGGGACAGGGGGAGCTGTTTTTT
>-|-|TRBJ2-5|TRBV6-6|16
CASSYSVGGLQETQYF
TGTGCCAGCAGTTACTCTGTCGGAGGTTTACAAGAGACCCAGTACTTC
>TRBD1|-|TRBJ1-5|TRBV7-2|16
CASSFRTGHSNQPQHF
TGTGCCAGCAGCTTTAGGACAGGCCATAGCAATCAGCCCCAGCATTTT
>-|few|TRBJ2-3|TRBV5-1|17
CASSPNFGGTSTDTQYF
TGCGCCAGCAGCCCGAACTTCGGGGGTACTAGCACAGATACGCAGTATTTT
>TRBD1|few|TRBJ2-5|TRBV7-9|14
CASSFGQGAETQYF
TGTGCCAGCAGCTTTGGACAGGGGGCAGAGACCCAGTACTTC
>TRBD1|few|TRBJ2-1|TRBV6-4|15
CASSLRTGGADEQFF
TGTGCCAGCAGCCTTAGGACAGGGGGCGCAGATGAGCAGTTCTTC
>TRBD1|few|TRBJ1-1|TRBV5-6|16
CASSPGQGRGVSEAFF
TGTGCCAGCAGCCCCGGACAGGGTAGAGGGGTTAGTGAAGCTTTCTTT
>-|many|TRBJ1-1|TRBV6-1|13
CASRTTRNTEAFF
TGTGCCAGCAGGACAACACGGAACACTGAAGCTTTCTTT
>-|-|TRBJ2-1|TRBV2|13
CASSDPNNNEQFF
TGTGCCAGCAGTGATCCCAACAACAATGAGCAGTTCTTC
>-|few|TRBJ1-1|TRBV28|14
CASSSRPMNTEAFF
TGTGCCAGCAGTTCTAGACCTATGAACACTGAAGCTTTCTTT
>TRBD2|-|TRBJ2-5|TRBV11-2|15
CASSFPERGVETQYF
TGTGCCAGCAGCTTCCCAGAGCGGGGGGTGGAGACCCAGTACTTC